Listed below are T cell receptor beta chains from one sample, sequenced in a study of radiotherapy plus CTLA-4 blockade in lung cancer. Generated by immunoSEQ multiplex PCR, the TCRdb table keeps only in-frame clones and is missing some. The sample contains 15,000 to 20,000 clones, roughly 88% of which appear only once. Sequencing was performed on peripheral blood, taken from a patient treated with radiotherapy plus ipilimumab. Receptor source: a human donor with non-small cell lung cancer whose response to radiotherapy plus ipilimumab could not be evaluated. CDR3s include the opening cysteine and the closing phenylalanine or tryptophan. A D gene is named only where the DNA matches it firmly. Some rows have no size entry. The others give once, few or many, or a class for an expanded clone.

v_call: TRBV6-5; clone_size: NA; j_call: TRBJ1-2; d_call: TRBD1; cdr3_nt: TGTGCCAGCAGCCGGGTGGAGGGGGCGCGGGGTGGCTACACCTTC; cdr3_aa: CASSRVEGARGGYTF
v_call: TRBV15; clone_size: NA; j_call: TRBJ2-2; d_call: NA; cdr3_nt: TGTGCCACCAGCAGAGATCCAGGGTTAGTTCCGTCCGGGGAGCTGTTTTTT; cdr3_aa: CATSRDPGLVPSGELFF
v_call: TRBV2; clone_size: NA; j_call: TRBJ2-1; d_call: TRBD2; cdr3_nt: TGTGCCAGCAGTGTAGGGACTAGCGGATACAATGAGCAGTTCTTC; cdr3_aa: CASSVGTSGYNEQFF
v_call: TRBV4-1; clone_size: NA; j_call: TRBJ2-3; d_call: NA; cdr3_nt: TGCGCCAGCAGCCAAGAACTCAGGGATACAGATACGCAGTATTTT; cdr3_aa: CASSQELRDTDTQYF
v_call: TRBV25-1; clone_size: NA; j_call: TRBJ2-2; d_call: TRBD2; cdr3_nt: TGTGCCAGCAGTGAACGAGCGGGAGTGTTGTCCGGGGAGCTGTTTTTT; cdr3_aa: CASSERAGVLSGELFF
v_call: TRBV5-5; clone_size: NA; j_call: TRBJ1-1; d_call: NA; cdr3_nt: TGTGCCAGCAGCTTGTCCTCCGGGATCGCTGAAGCTTTCTTT; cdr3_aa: CASSLSSGIAEAFF
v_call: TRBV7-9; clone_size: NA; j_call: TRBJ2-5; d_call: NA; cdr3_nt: TGTGCCAGCAGTTTTACAGCCAGCCAAGAGACCCAGTACTTC; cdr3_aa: CASSFTASQETQYF
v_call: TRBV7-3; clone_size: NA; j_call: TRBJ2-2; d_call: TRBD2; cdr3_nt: TGTGCCAGCAGCATGAACCCGGGACTAGCGGGGTACACCGGGGAGCTGTTTTTT; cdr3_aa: CASSMNPGLAGYTGELFF
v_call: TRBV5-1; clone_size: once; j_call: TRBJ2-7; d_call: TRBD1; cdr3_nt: TGCGCCAGCAGCCAGGGACAGGGAGGCCCCCACGAGCAGTACTTC; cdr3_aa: CASSQGQGGPHEQYF
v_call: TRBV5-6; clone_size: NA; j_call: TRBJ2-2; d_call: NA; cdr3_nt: TGTGCCAGCAGCTTGCGGGGGGCCGCGAACACCGGGGAGCTGTTTTTT; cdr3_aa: CASSLRGAANTGELFF
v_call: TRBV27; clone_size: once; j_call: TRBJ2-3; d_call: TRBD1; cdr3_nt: TGTGCCAGCAACAAATACCGGGACAGGGGGACAGATACGCAGTATTTT; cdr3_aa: CASNKYRDRGTDTQYF
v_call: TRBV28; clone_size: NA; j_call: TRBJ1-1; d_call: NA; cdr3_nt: TGTGCCAGCAGTTATTGGGGCTCGGGTACTGAAGCTTTCTTT; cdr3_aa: CASSYWGSGTEAFF
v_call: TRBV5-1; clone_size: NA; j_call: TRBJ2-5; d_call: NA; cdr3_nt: TGCGCCAGCAAGCAGGCCTTCACTCAAGGCGAGACCCAGTACTTC; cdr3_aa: CASKQAFTQGETQYF
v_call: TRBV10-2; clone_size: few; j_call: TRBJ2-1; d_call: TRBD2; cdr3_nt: TGCGCCAGCAATCCTCCCGGGACTAGGGTCTTTGGAGAGCAGTTCTTC; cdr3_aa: CASNPPGTRVFGEQFF
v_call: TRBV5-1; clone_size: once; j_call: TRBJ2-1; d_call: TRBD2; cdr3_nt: TGCGCCAGCAGCTTGGCCGGGTCGGGGGGGCCGAATGAGCAGTTCTTC; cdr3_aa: CASSLAGSGGPNEQFF
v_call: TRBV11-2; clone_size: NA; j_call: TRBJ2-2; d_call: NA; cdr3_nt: TGTGCCAGCAGCTTAGGACTGAACGGGGAGCTGTTTTTT; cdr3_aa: CASSLGLNGELFF
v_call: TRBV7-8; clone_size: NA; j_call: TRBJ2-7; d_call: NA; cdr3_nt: TGTGCCAGCAGCTCGTTAGTATTATTCACCGGGGACGAGCAGTACTTC; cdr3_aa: CASSSLVLFTGDEQYF
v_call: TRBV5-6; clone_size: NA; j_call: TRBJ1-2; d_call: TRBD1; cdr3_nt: TGTGCCAGCAGTTGGGACAGGAGCTATGGCTACACCTTC; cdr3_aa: CASSWDRSYGYTF
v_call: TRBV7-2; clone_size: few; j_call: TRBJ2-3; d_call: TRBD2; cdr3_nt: TGTGCCAGCAGCCCGACTAGCCCGACGCAGTATTTT; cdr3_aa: CASSPTSPTQYF
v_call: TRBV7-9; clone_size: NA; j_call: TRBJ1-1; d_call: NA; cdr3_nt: TGTGCCAGCAGCTTAGAATCGGAGGGGCGGGGACGGGACACTGAAGCTTTCTTT; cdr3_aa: CASSLESEGRGRDTEAFF
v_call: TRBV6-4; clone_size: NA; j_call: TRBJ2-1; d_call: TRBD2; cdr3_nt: TGTGCCAGCAGTCTGGTCGGGGGCGGGAGGGCTCTCGGCTCCTACAATGAGCAGTTCTTC; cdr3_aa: CASSLVGGGRALGSYNEQFF
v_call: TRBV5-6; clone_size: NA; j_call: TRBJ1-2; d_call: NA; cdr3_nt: TGTGCCAGCAGCCCAGGGGACTATGGCTACACCTTC; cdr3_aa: CASSPGDYGYTF
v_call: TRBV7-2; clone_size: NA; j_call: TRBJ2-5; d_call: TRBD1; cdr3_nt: TGTGCCAGCAGCCTGAAGGCCGGGACAGGGGGGACCCAGTACTTC; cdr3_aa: CASSLKAGTGGTQYF
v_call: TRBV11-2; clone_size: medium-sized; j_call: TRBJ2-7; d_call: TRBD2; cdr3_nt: TGTGCCAGCAGCCCAACGCCCGCAGCGGGAGAATTCTACGAGCAGTACTTC; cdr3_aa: CASSPTPAAGEFYEQYF
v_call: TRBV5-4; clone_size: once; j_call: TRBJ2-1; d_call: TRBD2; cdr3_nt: TGTGCCAACTCGCGCGGGAGCTCCTACAATGAGCAGTTCTTC; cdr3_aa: CANSRGSSYNEQFF
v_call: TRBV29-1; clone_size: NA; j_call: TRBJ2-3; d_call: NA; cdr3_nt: TGCAGCGTTGAAGATTCGGTAGATACGCAGTATTTT; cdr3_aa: CSVEDSVDTQYF
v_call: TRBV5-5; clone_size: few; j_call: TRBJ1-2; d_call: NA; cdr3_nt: TGTGCCAGCAGCTTGGACCGTAGATACACCTTC; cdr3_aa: CASSLDRRYTF
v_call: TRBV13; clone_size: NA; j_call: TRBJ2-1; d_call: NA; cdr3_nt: TGTGCCAGCAGCTTAGGGTCCCCCCAGGGTGGGAATGAGCAGTTCTTC; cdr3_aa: CASSLGSPQGGNEQFF
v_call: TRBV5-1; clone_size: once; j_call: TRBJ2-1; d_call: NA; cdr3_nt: TGCGCCAGCAGCTTGGCGGGGGGCGGGTACAATGAGCAGTTCTTC; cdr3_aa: CASSLAGGGYNEQFF
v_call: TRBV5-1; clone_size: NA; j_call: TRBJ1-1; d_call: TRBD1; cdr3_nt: TGCGCCAGCAGCTTAGGCAGGGGGGCTTTCTTT; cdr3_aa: CASSLGRGAFF
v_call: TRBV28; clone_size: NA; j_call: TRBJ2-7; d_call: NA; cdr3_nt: TGTGCCAGCACCTCCCGGAGCGAGCAGTACTTC; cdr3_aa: CASTSRSEQYF
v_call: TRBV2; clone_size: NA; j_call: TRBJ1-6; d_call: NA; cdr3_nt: TGTGCCAGCAGTGAAGAGGGGTATTCACCCCTCCACTTT; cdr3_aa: CASSEEGYSPLHF
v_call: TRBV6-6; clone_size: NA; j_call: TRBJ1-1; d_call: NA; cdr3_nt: TGTGCCTCCAGGGGCACACAAGTGACTGAAGCTTTCTTT; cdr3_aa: CASRGTQVTEAFF
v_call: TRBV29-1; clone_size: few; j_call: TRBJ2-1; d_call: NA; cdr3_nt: TGCAGCGTTGGGCCCGGTGGACTCTTAACATCCTACAATGAGCAGTTCTTC; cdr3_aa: CSVGPGGLLTSYNEQFF
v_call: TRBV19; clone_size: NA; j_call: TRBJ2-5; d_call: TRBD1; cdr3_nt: TGTGCCAGTAGTATAGGATGGACAGGGGGCTTTGAGACCCAGTACTTC; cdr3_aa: CASSIGWTGGFETQYF